This T cell receptor beta chain was sequenced for a study of blood T cell repertoires in COVID-19. Per the authors' pipeline: Researchers report that nucleated cell counts were estimated from reference gene primer amplification. Profiled with immunoSEQ multiplex PCR; TCRdb holds only in-frame clones, not every one. The V and J calls and clone size are taken from that table; D and trimming were inferred from the DNA. The sample includes 110,000 or so clones, more than 80% of them seen just once. This clone was found a few times. Trimming pared 4 bases from V and 0 bases from J, leaving 23 bases between. The length of the CDR3 is 19 residues. Seattle-derived patients entered the study during active infection and were followed longitudinally.

Material: peripheral blood. The TCR comes from an older woman with COVID-19, enrolled during active disease. The rearrangement joins TRBV5-3 to TRBJ1-5; a possible D gene is TRBD1 (5 bases). TRBV5-3 is known as an ORF, though its function is uncertain. The CDR3 region is CARSPLEGRDYYSNQPQHF. The CDR3 nucleotides read TGTGCCAGAAGCCCGCTTGAGGGTAGGGACTATTATAGCAATCAGCCCCAGCATTTT.